The present T cell receptor beta chain was sequenced within a study of CD8+ T cells in alopecia areata. Study details: Each of the treated patients was given oral tofacitinib, 5 to 10 mg twice daily, for moderate-to-severe alopecia areata.

This clone has only a few counts. The sequencing template was cDNA reverse transcribed from extracted RNA. Sequencing used immunoSEQ multiplex PCR; TCRdb keeps in-frame clones, though not all of them. The repertoire consists of approximately 66,000 clones, with approximately 61% occurring once and the leading ten covering approximately 17%. J gave up 7 bases and V 3 bases, and 13 bases lay outside the gene matches. The CDR3 totals 17 residues. The germline V gene has CDR1 SGHDT and CDR2 YYEEEE. The sample here was CD8+ T cells sorted from blood, taken at week 0. The sequence was obtained from a human donor with alopecia areata. The chain employs TRBV5-6 and TRBJ2-1, with 10 bases lining up with TRBD2. This CDR3 reads CASSSVGLAGAQNEQFF. The DNA of the CDR3 is TGTGCCAGCAGCTCCGTGGGGCTAGCGGGGGCTCAGAATGAGCAGTTCTTC.